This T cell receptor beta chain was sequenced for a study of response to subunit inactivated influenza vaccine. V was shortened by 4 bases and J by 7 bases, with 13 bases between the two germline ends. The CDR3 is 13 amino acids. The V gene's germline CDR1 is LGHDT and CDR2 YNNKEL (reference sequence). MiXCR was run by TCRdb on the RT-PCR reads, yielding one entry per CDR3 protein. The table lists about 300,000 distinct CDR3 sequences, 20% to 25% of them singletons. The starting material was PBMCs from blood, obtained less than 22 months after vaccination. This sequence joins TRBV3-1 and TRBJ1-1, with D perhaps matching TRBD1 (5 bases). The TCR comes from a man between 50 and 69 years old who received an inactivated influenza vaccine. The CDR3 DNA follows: TGTGCCAGCAGCCCCGGGGGAGGCGTTGAAGCTTTCTTT. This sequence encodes CASSPGGGVEAFF.